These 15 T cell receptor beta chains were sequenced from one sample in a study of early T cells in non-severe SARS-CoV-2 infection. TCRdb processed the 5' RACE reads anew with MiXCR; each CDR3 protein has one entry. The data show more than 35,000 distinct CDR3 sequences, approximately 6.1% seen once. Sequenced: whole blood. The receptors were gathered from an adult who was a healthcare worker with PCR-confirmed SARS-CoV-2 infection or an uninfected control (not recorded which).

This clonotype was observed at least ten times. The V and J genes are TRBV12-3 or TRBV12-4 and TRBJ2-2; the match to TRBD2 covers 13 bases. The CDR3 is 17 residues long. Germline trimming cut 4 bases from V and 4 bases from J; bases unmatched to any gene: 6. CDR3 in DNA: TGTGCCAGCAGTTACTTGACTAGCGGGAGGACCACCGGGGAGCTGTTTTTT. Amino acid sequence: CASSYLTSGRTTGELFF.

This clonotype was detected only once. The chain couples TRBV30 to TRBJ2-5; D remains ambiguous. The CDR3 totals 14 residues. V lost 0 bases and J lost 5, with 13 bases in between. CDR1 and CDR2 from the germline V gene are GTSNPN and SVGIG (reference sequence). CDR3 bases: TGTGCCTGGAGTGTCTCGGACCTCGTTGAGACCCAGTACTTC. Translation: CAWSVSDLVETQYF. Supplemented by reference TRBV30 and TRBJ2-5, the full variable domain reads SQTIHQWPATLVQPVGSPLSLECTVEGTSNPNLYWYRQAAGRGLQLLFYSVGIGQISSEVPQNLSASRPQDRQFILSSKKLLLSDSGFYLCAWSVSDLVETQYFGPGTRLLVL.

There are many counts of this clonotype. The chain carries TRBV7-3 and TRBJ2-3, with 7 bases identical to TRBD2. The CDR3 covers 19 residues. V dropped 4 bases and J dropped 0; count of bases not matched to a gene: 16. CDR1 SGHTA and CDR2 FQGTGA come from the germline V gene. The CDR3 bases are TGTGCCAGCAGCTCCCCTTTCGGGAGGAGGACTCCTAGCACAGATACGCAGTATTTT. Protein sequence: CASSSPFGRRTPSTDTQYF.

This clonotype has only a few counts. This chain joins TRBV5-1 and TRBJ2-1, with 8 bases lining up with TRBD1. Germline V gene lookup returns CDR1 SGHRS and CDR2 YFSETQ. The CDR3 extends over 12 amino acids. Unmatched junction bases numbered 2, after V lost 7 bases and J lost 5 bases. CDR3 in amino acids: CASGTGHNEQFF. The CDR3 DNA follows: TGCGCCAGCGGGACAGGCCACAATGAGCAGTTCTTC.

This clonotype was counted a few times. In DNA, the CDR3 is TGTGCCAGCAGCTTAGCGCTTTGGCTAGCGGGCGAGCAGTACTTC. Amino acids: CASSLALWLAGEQYF. The genes are TRBV7-2 and TRBJ2-7, with 8 bases that match TRBD2. Germline V gene sequence: CDR1 SGHTA, CDR2 FQGNSA. The CDR3 runs 15 residues. Losses at the gene ends were 0 bases for V and 6 bases for J; bases not matched to a gene: 7.

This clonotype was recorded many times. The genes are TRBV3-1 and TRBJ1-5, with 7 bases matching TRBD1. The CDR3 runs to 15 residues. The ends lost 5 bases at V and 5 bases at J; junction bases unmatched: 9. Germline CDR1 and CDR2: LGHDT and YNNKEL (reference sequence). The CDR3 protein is CASSSDRDSHQPQHF. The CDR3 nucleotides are TGTGCCAGCAGCTCCGACAGGGACTCTCATCAGCCCCAGCATTTT.

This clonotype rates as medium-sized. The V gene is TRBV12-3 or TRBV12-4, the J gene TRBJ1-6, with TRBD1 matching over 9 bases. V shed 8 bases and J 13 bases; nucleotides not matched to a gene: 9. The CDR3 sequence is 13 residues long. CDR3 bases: TGTGCCAGCGGAGACAGGGGGTTTGGGCCCCTCCACTTT. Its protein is CASGDRGFGPLHF.

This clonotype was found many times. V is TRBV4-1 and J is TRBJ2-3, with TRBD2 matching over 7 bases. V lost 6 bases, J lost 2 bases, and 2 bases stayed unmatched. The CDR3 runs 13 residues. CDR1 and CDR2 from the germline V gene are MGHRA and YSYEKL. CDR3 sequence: CASRGDYTDTQYF. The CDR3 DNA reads TGCGCCAGCAGGGGGGACTACACAGATACGCAGTATTTT.

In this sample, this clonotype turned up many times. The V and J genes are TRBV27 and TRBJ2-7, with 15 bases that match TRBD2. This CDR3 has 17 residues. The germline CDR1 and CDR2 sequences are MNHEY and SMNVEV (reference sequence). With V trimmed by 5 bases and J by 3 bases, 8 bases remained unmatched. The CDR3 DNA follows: TGTGCCAGCAGTCCCCCGGGACTAGCGGGAGGTTACTACGAGCAGTACTTC. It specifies CASSPPGLAGGYYEQYF.

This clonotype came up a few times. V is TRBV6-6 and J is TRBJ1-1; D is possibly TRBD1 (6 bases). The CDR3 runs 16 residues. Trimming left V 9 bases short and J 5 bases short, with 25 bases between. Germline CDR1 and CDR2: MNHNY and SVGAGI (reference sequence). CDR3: CARSTPRGGDITEAFF. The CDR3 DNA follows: TGTGCCAGAAGTACCCCCCGAGGGGGGGATATTACTGAAGCTTTCTTT.

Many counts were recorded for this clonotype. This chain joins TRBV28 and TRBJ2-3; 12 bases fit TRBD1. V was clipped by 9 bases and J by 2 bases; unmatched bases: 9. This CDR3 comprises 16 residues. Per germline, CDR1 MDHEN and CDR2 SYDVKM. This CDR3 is CASFEGTGGNTDTQYF. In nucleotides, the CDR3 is TGTGCCAGTTTTGAGGGGACAGGGGGCAACACAGATACGCAGTATTTT. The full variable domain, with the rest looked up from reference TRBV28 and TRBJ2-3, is DVKVTQSSRYLVKRTGEKVFLECVQDMDHENMFWYRQDPGLGLRLIYFSYDVKMKEKGDIPEGYSVSREKKERFSLILESASTNQTSMYLCASFEGTGGNTDTQYFGPGTRLTVL.

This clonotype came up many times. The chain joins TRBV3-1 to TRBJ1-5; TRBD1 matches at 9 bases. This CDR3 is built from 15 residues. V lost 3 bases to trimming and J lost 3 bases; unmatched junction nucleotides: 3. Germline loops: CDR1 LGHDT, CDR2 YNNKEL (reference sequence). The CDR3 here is CASSQGDRDNQPQHF. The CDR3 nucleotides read TGTGCCAGCAGCCAGGGGGACAGGGACAATCAGCCCCAGCATTTT.

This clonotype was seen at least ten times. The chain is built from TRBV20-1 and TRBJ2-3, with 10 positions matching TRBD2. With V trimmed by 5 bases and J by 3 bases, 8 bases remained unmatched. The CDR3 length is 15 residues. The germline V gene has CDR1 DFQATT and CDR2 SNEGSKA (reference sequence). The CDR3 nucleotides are TGCAGTGCTGGGGCAAGGACTAGCGGAACAGATACGCAGTATTTT. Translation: CSAGARTSGTDTQYF.

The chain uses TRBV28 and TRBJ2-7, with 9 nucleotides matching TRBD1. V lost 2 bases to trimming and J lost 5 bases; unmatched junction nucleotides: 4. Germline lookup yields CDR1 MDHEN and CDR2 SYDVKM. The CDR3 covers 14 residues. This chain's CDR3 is CASSLPQGADEQYF. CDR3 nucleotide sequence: TGTGCCAGCAGTTTACCACAGGGGGCCGACGAGCAGTACTTC.

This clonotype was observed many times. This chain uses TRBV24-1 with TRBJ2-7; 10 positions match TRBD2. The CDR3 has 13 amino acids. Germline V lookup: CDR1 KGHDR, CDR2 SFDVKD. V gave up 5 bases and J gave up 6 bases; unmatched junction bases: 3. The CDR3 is CATSGSGRSEQYF. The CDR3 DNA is TGTGCCACCAGTGGTAGCGGGAGGAGCGAGCAGTACTTC.